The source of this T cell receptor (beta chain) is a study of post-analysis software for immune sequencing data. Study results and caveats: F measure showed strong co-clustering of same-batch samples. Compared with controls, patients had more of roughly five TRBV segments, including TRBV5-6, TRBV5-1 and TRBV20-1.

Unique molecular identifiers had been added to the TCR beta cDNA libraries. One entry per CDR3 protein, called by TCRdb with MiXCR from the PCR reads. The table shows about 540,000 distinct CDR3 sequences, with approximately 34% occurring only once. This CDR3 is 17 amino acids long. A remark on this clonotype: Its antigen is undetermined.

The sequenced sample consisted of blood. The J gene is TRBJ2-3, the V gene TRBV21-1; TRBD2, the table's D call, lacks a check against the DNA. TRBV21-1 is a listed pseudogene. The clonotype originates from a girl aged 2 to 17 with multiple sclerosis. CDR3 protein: CASSKFKRGNVTDTQYF. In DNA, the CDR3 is TGTGCCAGCAGCAAATTTAAGCGGGGGAACGTCACAGATACGCAGTATTTT.